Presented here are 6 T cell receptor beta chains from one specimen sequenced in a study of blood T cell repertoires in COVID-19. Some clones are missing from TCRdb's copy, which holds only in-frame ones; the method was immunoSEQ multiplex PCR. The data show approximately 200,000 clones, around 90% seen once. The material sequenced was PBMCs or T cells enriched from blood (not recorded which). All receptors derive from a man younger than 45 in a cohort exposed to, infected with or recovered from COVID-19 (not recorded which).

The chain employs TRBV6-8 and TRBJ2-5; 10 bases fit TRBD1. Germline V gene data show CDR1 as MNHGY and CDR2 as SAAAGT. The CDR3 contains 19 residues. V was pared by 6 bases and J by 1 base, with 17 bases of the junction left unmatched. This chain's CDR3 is CASRDRDRGFIALQETQYF. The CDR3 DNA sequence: TGTGCCAGCAGGGACCGGGACAGGGGCTTTATCGCCCTCCAAGAGACCCAGTACTTC.

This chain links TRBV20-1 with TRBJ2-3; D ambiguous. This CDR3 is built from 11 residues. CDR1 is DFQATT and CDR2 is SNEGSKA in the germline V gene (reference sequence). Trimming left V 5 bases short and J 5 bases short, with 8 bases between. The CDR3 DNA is TGCAGTGCTTGGCATCAAGATACGCAGTATTTT. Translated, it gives CSAWHQDTQYF.

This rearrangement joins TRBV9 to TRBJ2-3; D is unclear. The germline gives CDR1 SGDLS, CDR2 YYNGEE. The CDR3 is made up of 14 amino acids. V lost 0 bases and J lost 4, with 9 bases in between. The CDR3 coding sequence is TGTGCCAGCAGCGTAGACCTTAGTTCAGATACGCAGTATTTT. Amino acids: CASSVDLSSDTQYF.

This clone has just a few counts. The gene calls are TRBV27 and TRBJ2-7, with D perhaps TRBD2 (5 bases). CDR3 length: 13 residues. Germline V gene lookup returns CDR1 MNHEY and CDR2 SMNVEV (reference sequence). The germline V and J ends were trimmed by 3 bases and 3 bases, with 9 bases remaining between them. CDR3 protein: CASSFEGYYEQYF. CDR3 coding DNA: TGTGCCAGCAGTTTCGAGGGTTACTACGAGCAGTACTTC.

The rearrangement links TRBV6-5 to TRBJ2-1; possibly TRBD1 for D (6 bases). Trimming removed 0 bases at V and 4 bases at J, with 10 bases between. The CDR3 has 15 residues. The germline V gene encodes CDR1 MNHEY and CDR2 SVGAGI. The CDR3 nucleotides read TGTGCCAGCAGTTACTCCGGGACAACTTACAATGAGCAGTTCTTC. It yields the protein CASSYSGTTYNEQFF.

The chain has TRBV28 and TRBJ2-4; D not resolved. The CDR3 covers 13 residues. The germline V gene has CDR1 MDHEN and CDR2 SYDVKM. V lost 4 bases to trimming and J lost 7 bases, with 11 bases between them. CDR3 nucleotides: TGTGCCAGCAGTTCCTTACTCTCGAACATTCAGTACTTC. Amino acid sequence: CASSSLLSNIQYF.